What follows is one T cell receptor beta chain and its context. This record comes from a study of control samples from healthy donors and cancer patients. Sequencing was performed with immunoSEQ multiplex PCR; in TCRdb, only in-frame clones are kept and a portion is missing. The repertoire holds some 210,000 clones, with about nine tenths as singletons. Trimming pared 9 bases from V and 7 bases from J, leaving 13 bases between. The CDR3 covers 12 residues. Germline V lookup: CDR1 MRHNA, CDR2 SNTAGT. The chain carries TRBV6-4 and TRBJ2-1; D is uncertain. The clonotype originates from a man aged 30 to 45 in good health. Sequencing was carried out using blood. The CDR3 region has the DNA TGTGCCAGTTCCTCAGGAGTGAATGAGCAGTTCTTC. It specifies CASSSGVNEQFF.